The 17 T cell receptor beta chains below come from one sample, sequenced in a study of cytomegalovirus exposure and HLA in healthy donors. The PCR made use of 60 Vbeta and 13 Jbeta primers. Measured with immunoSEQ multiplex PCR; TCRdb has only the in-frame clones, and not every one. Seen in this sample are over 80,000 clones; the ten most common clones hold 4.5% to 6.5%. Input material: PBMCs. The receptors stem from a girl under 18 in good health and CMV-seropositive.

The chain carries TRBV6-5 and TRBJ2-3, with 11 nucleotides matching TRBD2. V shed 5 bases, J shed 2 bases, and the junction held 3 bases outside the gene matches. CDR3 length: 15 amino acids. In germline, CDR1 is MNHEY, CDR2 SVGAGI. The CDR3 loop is CASSRLAGLTDTQYF. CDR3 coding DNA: TGTGCCAGCAGTCGACTAGCGGGGCTCACAGATACGCAGTATTTT.

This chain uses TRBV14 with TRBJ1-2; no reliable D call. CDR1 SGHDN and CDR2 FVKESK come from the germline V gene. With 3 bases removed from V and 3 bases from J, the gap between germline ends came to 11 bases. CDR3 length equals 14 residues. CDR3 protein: CASSHRGGYYGYTF. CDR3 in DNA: TGTGCCAGCAGCCACCGGGGAGGCTACTATGGCTACACCTTC.

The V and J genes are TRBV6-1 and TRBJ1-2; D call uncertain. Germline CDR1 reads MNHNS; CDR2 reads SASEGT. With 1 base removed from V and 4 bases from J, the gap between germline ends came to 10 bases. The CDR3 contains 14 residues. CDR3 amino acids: CASSEEGGGYGYTF. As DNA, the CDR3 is TGTGCCAGCAGTGAAGAGGGTGGAGGCTATGGCTACACCTTC.

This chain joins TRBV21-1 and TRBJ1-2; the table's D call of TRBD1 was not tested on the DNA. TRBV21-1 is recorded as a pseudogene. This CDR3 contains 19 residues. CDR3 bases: TGTGCCAGCAGCAAAGAATCCCCATACGGGACAAAGGACTACTATGGCTACACCTTC. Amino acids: CASSKESPYGTKDYYGYTF.

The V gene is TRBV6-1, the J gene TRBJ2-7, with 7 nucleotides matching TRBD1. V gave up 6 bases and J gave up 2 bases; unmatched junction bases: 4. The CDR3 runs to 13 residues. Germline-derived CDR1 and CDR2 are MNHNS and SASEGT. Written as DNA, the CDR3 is TGTGCCAGCAGCGGGGACAGAACCTACGAGCAGTACTTC. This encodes CASSGDRTYEQYF.

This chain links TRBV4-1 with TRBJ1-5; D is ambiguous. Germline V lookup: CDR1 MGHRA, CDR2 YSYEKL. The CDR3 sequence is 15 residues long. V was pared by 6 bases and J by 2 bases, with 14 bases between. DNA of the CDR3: TGCGCCAGCAGTTCATTTGTTTCGGGCAATCAGCCCCAGCATTTT. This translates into CASSSFVSGNQPQHF.

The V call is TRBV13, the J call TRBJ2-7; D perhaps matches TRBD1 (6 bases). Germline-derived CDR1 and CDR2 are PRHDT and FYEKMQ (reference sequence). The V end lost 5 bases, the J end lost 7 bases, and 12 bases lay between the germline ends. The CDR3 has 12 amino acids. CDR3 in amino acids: CASSKQGSEQYV. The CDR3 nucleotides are TGTGCCAGCAGCAAGCAGGGGAGTGAGCAGTACGTC.

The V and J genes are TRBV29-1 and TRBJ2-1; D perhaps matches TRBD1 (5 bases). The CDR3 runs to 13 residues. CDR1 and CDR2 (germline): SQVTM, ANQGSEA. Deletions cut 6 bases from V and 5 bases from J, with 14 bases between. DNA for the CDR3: TGCAGCGTCCGAAAGACAGACGACAATGAGCAGTTCTTC. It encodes CSVRKTDDNEQFF.

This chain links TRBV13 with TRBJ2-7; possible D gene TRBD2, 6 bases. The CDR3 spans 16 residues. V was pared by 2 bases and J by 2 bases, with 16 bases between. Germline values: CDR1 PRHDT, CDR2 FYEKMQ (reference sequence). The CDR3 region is CASSLRLGKDTYEQYF. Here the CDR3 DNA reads TGTGCCAGCAGCTTACGACTAGGAAAGGATACCTACGAGCAGTACTTC.

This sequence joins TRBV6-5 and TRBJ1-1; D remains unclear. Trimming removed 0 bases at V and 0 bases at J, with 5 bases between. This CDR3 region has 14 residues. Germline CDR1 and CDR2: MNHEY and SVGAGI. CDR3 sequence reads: CASSYSPVNTEAFF. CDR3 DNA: TGTGCCAGCAGTTACTCGCCGGTGAACACTGAAGCTTTCTTT.

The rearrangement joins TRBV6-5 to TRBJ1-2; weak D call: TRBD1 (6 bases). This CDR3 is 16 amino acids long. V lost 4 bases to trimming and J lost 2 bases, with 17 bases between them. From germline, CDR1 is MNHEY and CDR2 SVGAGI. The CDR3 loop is CASSSIPPQGNYGYTF. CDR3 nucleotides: TGTGCCAGCAGTTCCATCCCCCCACAGGGAAACTATGGCTACACCTTC.

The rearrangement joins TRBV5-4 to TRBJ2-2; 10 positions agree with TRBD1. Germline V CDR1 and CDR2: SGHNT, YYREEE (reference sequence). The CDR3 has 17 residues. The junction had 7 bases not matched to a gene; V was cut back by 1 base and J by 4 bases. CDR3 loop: CASSLWTGDRGTGELFF. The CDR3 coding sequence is TGTGCCAGCAGCTTGTGGACGGGGGACAGGGGCACCGGGGAGCTGTTTTTT.

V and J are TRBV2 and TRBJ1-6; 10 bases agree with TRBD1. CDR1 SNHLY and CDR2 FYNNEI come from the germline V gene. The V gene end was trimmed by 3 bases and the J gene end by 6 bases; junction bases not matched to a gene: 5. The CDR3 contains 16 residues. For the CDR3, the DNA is TGTGCCAGCAGTGATGGGGACAGGGGCGGTAATTCACCCCTCCACTTT. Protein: CASSDGDRGGNSPLHF.

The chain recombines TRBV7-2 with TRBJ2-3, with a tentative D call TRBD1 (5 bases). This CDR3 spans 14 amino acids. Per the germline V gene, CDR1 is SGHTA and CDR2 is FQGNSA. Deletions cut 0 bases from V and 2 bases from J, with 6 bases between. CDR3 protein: CASSLAGATDTQYF. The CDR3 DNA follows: TGTGCCAGCAGCTTAGCAGGGGCCACAGATACGCAGTATTTT.

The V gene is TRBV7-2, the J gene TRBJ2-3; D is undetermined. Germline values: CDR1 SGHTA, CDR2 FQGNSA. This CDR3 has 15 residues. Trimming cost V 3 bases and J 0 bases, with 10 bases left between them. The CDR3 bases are TGTGCCAGCAGCTTCATGGCCGCTAGCACAGATACGCAGTATTTT. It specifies CASSFMAASTDTQYF.

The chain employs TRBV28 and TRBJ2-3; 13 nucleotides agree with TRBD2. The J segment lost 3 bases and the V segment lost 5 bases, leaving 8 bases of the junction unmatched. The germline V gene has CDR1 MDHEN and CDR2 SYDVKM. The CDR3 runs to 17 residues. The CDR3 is CASSTQLAGGPTDTQYF. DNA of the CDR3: TGTGCCAGCAGTACCCAACTAGCGGGGGGGCCGACAGATACGCAGTATTTT.

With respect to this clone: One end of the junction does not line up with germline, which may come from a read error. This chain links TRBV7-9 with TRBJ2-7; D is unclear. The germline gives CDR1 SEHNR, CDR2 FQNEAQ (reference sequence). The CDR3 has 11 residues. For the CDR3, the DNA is TGTGCCAGAAGCTCCGGTCCCGAGCAGTACTTC. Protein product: CARSSGPEQYF.